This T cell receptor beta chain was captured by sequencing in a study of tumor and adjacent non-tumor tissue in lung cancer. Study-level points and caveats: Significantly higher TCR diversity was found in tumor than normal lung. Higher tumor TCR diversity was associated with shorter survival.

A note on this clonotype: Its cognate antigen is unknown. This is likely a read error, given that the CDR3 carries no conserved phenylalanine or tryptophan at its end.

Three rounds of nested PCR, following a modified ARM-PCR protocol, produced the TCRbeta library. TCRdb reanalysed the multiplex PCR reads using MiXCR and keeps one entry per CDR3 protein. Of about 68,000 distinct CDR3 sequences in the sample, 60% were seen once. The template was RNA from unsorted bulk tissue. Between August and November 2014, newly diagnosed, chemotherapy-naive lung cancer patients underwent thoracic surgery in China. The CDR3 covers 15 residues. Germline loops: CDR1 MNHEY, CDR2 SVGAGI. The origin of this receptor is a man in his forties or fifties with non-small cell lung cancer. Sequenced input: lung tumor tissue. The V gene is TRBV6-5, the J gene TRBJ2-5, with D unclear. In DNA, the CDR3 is TGTGCTAGCAGTTACTCGATTCATCCCGGGGAGACCCAGTACTTA. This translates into CASSYSIHPGETQYL.